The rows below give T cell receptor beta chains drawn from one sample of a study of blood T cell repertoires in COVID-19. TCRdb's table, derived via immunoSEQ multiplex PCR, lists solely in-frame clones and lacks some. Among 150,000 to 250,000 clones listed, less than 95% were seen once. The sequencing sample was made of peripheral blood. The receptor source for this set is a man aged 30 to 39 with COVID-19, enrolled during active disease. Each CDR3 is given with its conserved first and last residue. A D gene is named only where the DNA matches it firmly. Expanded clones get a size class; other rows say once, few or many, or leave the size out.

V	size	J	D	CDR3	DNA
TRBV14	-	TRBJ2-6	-	CASSQGLAGSGANVLTF	TGTGCCAGCAGCCAAGGCCTAGCCGGGTCTGGGGCCAACGTCCTGACTTTC
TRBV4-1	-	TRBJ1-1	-	CASSQWGSSMGNTEAFF	TGCGCCAGCAGCCAGTGGGGCAGTAGTATGGGGAACACTGAAGCTTTCTTT
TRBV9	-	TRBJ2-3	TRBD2	CASSVGVGGASDTQYF	TGTGCCAGCAGCGTAGGCGTCGGGGGGGCTTCGGATACGCAGTATTTT
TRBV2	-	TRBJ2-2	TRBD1	CASSIQGQGNTGELFF	TGTGCCAGCAGTATTCAAGGACAGGGGAACACCGGGGAGCTGTTTTTT
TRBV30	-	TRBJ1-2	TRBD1	CAWNRGLGGYTF	TGTGCCTGGAACAGGGGGCTAGGTGGCTACACCTTC
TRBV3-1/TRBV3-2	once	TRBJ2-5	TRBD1	CASSQDNAGGVKTQYF	TGTGCCAGCAGCCAAGACAACGCAGGGGGCGTTAAGACCCAGTACTTC
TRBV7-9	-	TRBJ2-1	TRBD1	CASSFEGANNEQFF	TGTGCCAGCAGCTTTGAGGGGGCTAACAATGAGCAGTTCTTC
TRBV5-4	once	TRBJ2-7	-	CASSSGRGAREQYF	TGTGCCAGCAGCTCGGGGAGGGGGGCGAGGGAGCAGTACTTC
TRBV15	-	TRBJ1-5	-	CATSRPGGGQPQHF	TGTGCCACCAGCAGGCCCGGGGGGGGTCAGCCCCAGCATTTT
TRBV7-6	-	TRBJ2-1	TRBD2	CASSQISGGASDEQFF	TGTGCCAGCAGCCAGATATCCGGGGGGGCGTCGGATGAGCAGTTCTTC
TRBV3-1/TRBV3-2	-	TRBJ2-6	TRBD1	CASSQARGRSGANVLTF	TGTGCCAGCAGCCAAGCCAGGGGGCGCTCTGGGGCCAACGTCCTGACTTTC
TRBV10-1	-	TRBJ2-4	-	CASSESSAEGQDIQYF	TGCGCCAGCAGTGAGTCGAGTGCGGAGGGTCAGGACATTCAGTACTTC
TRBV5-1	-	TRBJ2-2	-	CASSPRGGANTGELFF	TGCGCCAGCAGTCCGAGGGGGGGCGCGAACACCGGGGAGCTGTTTTTT
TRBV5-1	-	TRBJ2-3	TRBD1	CASSLVPGQGAPPTDTQYF	TGCGCCAGCAGCTTGGTCCCGGGACAGGGCGCTCCCCCCACAGATACGCAGTATTTT
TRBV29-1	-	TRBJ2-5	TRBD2	CSVDRTSGGETQYF	TGCAGCGTTGACAGGACTAGCGGGGGAGAGACCCAGTACTTC
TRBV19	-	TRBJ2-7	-	CASSASNYEQYF	TGTGCCAGTAGTGCTTCTAACTACGAGCAGTACTTC
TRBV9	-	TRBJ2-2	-	CASSEELGNPNTGELFF	TGTGCCAGCAGCGAGGAGCTTGGCAACCCGAACACCGGGGAGCTGTTTTTT
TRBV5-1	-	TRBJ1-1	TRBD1	CASSLQGESTEAFF	TGCGCCAGCAGCCTCCAGGGGGAGAGCACTGAAGCTTTCTTT
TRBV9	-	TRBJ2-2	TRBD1	CASSPRQGVNTGELFF	TGTGCCAGCAGCCCTCGACAGGGGGTTAACACCGGGGAGCTGTTTTTT
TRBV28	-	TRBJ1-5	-	CASRGGSNQPQHF	TGTGCCAGCAGGGGGGGAAGCAATCAGCCCCAGCATTTT
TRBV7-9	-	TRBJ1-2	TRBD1	CASSFGTGSYGYTF	TGTGCCAGCAGCTTTGGGACAGGGAGTTATGGCTACACCTTC
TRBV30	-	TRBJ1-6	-	CAWGLLSSYNSPLHF	TGTGCCTGGGGACTCCTGAGCTCCTATAATTCACCCCTCCACTTT
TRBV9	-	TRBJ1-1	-	CASSVGGDFNTEAFF	TGTGCCAGCAGCGTAGGCGGGGACTTTAACACTGAAGCTTTCTTT
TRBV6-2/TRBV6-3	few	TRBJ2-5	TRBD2	CASSRLAGVQETQYF	TGTGCCAGCAGCCGACTAGCGGGGGTTCAAGAGACCCAGTACTTC
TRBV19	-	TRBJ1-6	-	CASSSEQFPNSPLHF	TGTGCCAGTAGTAGTGAACAGTTCCCGAATTCACCCCTCCACTTT
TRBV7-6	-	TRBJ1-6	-	CASSPDPGGVHNSPLHF	TGTGCCAGCAGCCCAGATCCCGGGGGGGTCCATAATTCACCCCTCCACTTT
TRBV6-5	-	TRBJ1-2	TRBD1	CASKTGEYGYTF	TGTGCCAGCAAGACAGGGGAGTATGGCTACACCTTC
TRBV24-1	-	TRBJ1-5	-	CATSGTDSNQPQHF	TGTGCCACCAGTGGGACAGATAGCAATCAGCCCCAGCATTTT
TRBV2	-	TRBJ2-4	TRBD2	CASSDRASGGSLAKNIQYF	TGTGCCAGCAGTGATCGGGCTAGCGGGGGGTCCTTGGCCAAAAACATTCAGTACTTC
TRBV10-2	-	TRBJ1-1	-	CASRRNTEAFF	TGCGCCAGCAGGCGGAACACTGAAGCTTTCTTT
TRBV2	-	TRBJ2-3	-	CASNRGAGGDTQYF	TGTGCCAGCAATCGGGGGGCCGGGGGAGATACGCAGTATTTT
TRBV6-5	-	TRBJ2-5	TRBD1	CASNKGQNQETQYF	TGTGCCAGCAACAAGGGACAGAACCAAGAGACCCAGTACTTC
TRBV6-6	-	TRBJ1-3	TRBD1	CASRPAWTGAGNTIYF	TGTGCCAGCAGGCCCGCCTGGACAGGGGCTGGAAACACCATATATTTT
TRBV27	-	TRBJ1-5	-	CASSRASNRNQPQHF	TGTGCCAGCAGTCGAGCCTCGAACAGGAATCAGCCCCAGCATTTT
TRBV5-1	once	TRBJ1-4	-	CASSSGTPNEKLFF	TGCGCCAGCAGCTCCGGGACTCCTAATGAAAAACTGTTTTTT
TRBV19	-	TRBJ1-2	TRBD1	CASSMGQGAFGGYTF	TGTGCCAGTAGTATGGGACAGGGGGCCTTTGGTGGCTACACCTTC
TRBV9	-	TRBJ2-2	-	CASSGAGANTGELFF	TGTGCCAGCAGCGGCGCAGGGGCCAACACCGGGGAGCTGTTTTTT
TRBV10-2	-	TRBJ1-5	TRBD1	CASSAVTGVRNQPQHF	TGCGCCAGCAGTGCGGTGACAGGGGTTCGCAATCAGCCCCAGCATTTT
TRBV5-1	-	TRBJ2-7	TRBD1	CASSTGTGDDEQYF	TGCGCCAGCAGCACCGGGACAGGGGATGACGAGCAGTACTTC
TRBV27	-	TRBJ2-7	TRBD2	CASSLSTTSGADEQYF	TGTGCCAGCAGTTTATCGACGACTAGCGGGGCTGACGAGCAGTACTTC
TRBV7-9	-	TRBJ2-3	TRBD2	CASSSPGGTKRTDTQYF	TGTGCCAGCAGCTCCCCCGGGGGGACTAAGAGGACAGATACGCAGTATTTT
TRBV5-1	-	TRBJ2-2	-	CASSFGQGYSATGELFF	TGCGCCAGCAGCTTTGGTCAGGGGTATTCCGCCACCGGGGAGCTGTTTTTT
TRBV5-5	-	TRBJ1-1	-	CASSALRGVMTEAFF	TGTGCCAGCAGCGCCTTAAGGGGCGTAATGACTGAAGCTTTCTTT
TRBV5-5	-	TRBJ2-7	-	CASSYRQAAVHEQYF	TGTGCCAGCAGCTATCGACAGGCCGCAGTCCACGAGCAGTACTTC
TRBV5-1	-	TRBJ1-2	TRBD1	CASSLGQGNGYTF	TGCGCCAGCAGCTTGGGACAGGGGAATGGCTACACCTTC